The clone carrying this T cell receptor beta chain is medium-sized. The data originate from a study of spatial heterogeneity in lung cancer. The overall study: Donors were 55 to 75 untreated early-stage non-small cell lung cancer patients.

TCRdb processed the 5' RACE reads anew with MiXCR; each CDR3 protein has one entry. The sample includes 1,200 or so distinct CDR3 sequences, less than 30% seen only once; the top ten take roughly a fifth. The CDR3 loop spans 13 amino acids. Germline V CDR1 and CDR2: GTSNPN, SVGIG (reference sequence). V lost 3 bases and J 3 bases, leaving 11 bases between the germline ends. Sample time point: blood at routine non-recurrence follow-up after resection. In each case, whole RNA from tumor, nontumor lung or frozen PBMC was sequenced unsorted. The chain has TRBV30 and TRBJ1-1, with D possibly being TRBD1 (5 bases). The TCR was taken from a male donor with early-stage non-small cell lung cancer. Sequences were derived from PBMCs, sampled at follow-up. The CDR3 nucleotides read TGTGCCTGGAGCGCGGTGGGGGACACTGAAGCTTTCTTT. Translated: CAWSAVGDTEAFF.